Sequencing of this TCR beta chain was carried out in a study of T cell changes during pregnancy in multiple sclerosis. Clones were read by immunoSEQ multiplex PCR, and TCRdb kept only the in-frame ones, dropping some. The data hold 70,000 to 95,000 clones, with approximately 95% observed a single time. Looked up from germline, CDR1 is SGHRS and CDR2 is YFSETQ. With 0 bases removed from V and 6 bases from J, the gap between germline ends came to 13 bases. This CDR3 contains 15 residues. This sequence was found in a female donor in good health, enrolled as a control in a pregnancy study. The J gene is TRBJ2-1, the V gene TRBV5-1; tentatively, D is TRBD2 (6 bases). This specimen was peripheral blood, taken after pregnancy. The CDR3 DNA is TGCGCCAGCAGCTTGGCCTTAACGACTAGCAATGAGCAGTTCTTC. As protein: CASSLALTTSNEQFF.